The 30 T cell receptor beta chains given below trace back to one sample, sequenced in a study of vaccination effects on CD4 cells after COVID-19. Assay used: immunoSEQ multiplex PCR; TCRdb lists only in-frame clones, some missing. The data show some 31,000 clones, around 73% seen once. What these receptors recognize is not known. Under the ViraFEST assay, PBMC were stimulated with viral peptide pools so that antigen-specific CD4+ T cells expanded. Sequencing was performed afterwards. It was after 10 days of culture that CD4+ T cells were isolated. Testing of the vaccine recipients showed negative nucleocapsid antibodies and no prior SARS-CoV-2 infection. This material consisted of CD4+ T cells from PBMCs cultured with HCoV-OC43 spike peptides, taken before COVID-19 vaccination. Subset given: HCoV-OC43 spike overlapping peptide pool stimulation. These receptors originate from a human donor who received a COVID-19 vaccine.

The chain carries TRBV5-6 and TRBJ2-6; the D gene is possibly TRBD1 (6 bases). The CDR3 loop spans 19 amino acids. Trimming removed 3 bases at V and 2 bases at J, with 21 bases between. Germline loops: CDR1 SGHDT, CDR2 YYEEEE. CDR3: CASSSLTGSTYPGANVLTF. CDR3 coding DNA: TGTGCCAGCAGCTCACTGACAGGCTCCACTTATCCTGGGGCCAACGTCCTGACTTTC.

This chain links TRBV5-4 with TRBJ2-7; 10 bases agree with TRBD1. CDR1 is SGHNT, CDR2 YYREEE, per germline (reference sequence). V dropped 4 bases and J dropped 2; count of bases not matched to a gene: 6. The CDR3 has 15 residues. CDR3 nucleotide sequence: TGTGCCAGCAGCCCGGACGGGACAGGGGCCTACGAGCAGTACTTC. Residues: CASSPDGTGAYEQYF.

The rearrangement joins TRBV27 to TRBJ2-1; D is perhaps TRBD1 (6 bases). CDR1 MNHEY and CDR2 SMNVEV come from the germline V gene (reference sequence). V was cut by 2 bases and J by 3 bases, with 14 bases left in between. This CDR3 is built from 16 residues. For the CDR3, the DNA is TGTGCCAGCAGTTTACGCAGGACAGCCCTCTACAATGAGCAGTTCTTC. Amino acid sequence: CASSLRRTALYNEQFF.

This chain's CDR3 is CASSPTGGTDTQYF. CDR3 nucleotide sequence: TGTGCCAGCAGCCCTACGGGGGGCACAGATACGCAGTATTTT. The gene calls are TRBV7-3 and TRBJ2-3; maybe TRBD2 (6 bases). V shed 5 bases and J shed 1 base, with 10 bases lying between them. The CDR3 sequence is 14 residues long. Germline CDR1 and CDR2: SGHTA and FQGTGA.

The rearrangement uses TRBV5-1 and TRBJ2-5, with D possibly matching TRBD1 (6 bases). The germline CDR1 and CDR2 sequences are SGHRS and YFSETQ. The CDR3 has 13 residues. Trimming shortened V by 2 bases and J by 4 bases, and 9 bases separated the two germline ends. CDR3 loop: CASSFGGTETQYF. CDR3 bases: TGCGCCAGCAGCTTTGGGGGCACAGAGACCCAGTACTTC. Full variable domain (missing parts from reference TRBV5-1 and TRBJ2-5): KAGVTQTPRYLIKTRGQQVTLSCSPISGHRSVSWYQQTPGQGLQFLFEYFSETQRNKGNFPGRFSGRQFSNSRSEMNVSTLELGDSALYLCASSFGGTETQYFGPGTRLLVL.

The rearrangement uses TRBV7-2 and TRBJ2-7, with D perhaps being TRBD1 or TRBD2 (5 bases each). CDR1 SGHTA and CDR2 FQGNSA come from the germline V gene. There are 14 residues in the CDR3. V lost 3 bases and J lost 0, with 9 bases in between. The CDR3 DNA sequence: TGTGCCAGCAGCTTTCGGGGCAGCTCCTACGAGCAGTACTTC. Its translation: CASSFRGSSYEQYF.

This clone was counted a few times. The rearrangement links TRBV3-1 (or the pseudogene TRBV3-2) to TRBJ1-1, with 7 bases matching TRBD1. J was trimmed by 5 bases and V by 0 bases; bases with no gene match: 6. The CDR3 totals 15 residues. Germline V CDR1 and CDR2: LGHDT, YNNKEL (reference sequence). CDR3 in amino acids: CASSQDLPGGTEAFF. DNA of the CDR3: TGTGCCAGCAGCCAAGATCTGCCAGGGGGTACTGAAGCTTTCTTT.

This chain joins TRBV12-3 or TRBV12-4 and TRBJ1-2, with D uncertain. There are 13 residues in the CDR3. The V gene lost 3 bases and the J gene lost 3 bases, with 8 bases spanning the gap. CDR3 sequence (DNA): TGTGCCAGCAGTTTTACGGCCGACTATGGCTACACCTTC. As protein: CASSFTADYGYTF.

The chain couples TRBV6-5 to TRBJ1-2; no clear D gene. Germline loops: CDR1 MNHEY, CDR2 SVGAGI. The CDR3 has 14 residues. V lost 2 bases, J lost 13 bases, and 20 bases lay in between. The CDR3 region is CASSYDSSRVLGTF. CDR3 nucleotide sequence: TGTGCCAGCAGTTACGACTCCTCGCGGGTTTTAGGCACCTTC.

This clone has just a few counts. The chain has TRBV3-1 (or the pseudogene TRBV3-2) and TRBJ1-2; D call uncertain. Deletions cut 1 base from V and 4 bases from J, with 4 bases between. CDR3 size: 12 residues. The germline CDR1 and CDR2 sequences are LGHDT and YNNKEL (reference sequence). The CDR3 protein is CASSQVSYGYTF. Written as DNA, the CDR3 is TGTGCCAGCAGCCAAGTCTCCTATGGCTACACCTTC.

The V call is TRBV27, the J call TRBJ2-5; D unclear. The CDR3 is 11 amino acids. Trimming shortened V by 7 bases and J by 1 base, and 4 bases separated the two germline ends. Germline V gives CDR1 MNHEY, CDR2 SMNVEV (reference sequence). This CDR3 is CASTLQETQYF. The CDR3 DNA sequence: TGTGCCAGCACCCTCCAAGAGACCCAGTACTTC.

This clone has only one observation. V gene TRBV30 combines with J gene TRBJ1-2; the match to TRBD1 covers 7 bases. Germline CDR1 is GTSNPN and CDR2 is SVGIG (reference sequence). Losses at the gene ends were 4 bases for V and 2 bases for J; bases not matched to a gene: 10. CDR3 size: 15 residues. The chain's CDR3 is CAWTRDSNFNYGYTF. Here the CDR3 DNA reads TGTGCCTGGACCCGGGACAGCAATTTCAACTATGGCTACACCTTC.

J is TRBJ1-4 and V is TRBV4-2, with 10 bases fitting TRBD1. CDR3 length equals 15 residues. Germline assignment: CDR1 LGHNA and CDR2 YNFKEQ. Trimming at V came to 5 bases and at J to 6 bases, leaving 6 bases not matched to a gene. The CDR3 reads CASSGPGQGYEKLFF. The CDR3 DNA reads TGTGCCAGCAGCGGACCGGGACAGGGGTATGAAAAACTGTTTTTT.

The chain uses TRBV7-9 and TRBJ2-4, with 12 nucleotides matching TRBD1. Trimming took 5 bases from V and 0 from J; bases not matched to a gene: 11. Germline-derived CDR1 and CDR2 are SEHNR and FQNEAQ (reference sequence). This CDR3 spans 19 amino acids. For the CDR3, the DNA is TGTGCCAGCAGCAGTGGGACAGGGGGCAAAGGATTAGCCAAAAACATTCAGTACTTC. Its translation is CASSSGTGGKGLAKNIQYF.

The rearrangement uses TRBV20-1 and TRBJ2-7; D gene ambiguous. V was trimmed by 3 bases and J by 2 bases, leaving 11 bases between them. Germline V gives CDR1 DFQATT, CDR2 SNEGSKA (reference sequence). This CDR3 has 13 amino acids. In DNA form, the CDR3 reads TGCAGTGCTAGTGTGGGTCCCCCCTACGAGCAGTACTTC. Amino acids: CSASVGPPYEQYF.

This chain joins TRBV5-4 and TRBJ2-1; 7 positions agree with TRBD2. V was pared by 0 bases and J by 4 bases, with 4 bases of the junction left unmatched. CDR1 and CDR2 from the germline V gene are SGHNT and YYREEE (reference sequence). The CDR3 contains 15 residues. CDR3 amino acids: CASSLGGGEYNEQFF. The CDR3 DNA sequence: TGTGCCAGCAGCTTGGGGGGGGGAGAATACAATGAGCAGTTCTTC.

This clone ranks as medium-sized (0.01 to 0.1%). The chain combines TRBV28 with TRBJ2-5; 9 nucleotides agree with TRBD2. CDR3 length: 14 residues. CDR1 and CDR2 from the germline V gene are MDHEN and SYDVKM. V lost 2 bases and J lost 5; bases outside the gene matches: 3. This chain's CDR3 is CASSLAGGPETQYF. The DNA of the CDR3 is TGTGCCAGCAGTTTAGCGGGAGGGCCGGAGACCCAGTACTTC.

This clone occurred a few times. This rearrangement joins TRBV10-3 to TRBJ1-4, with D possibly being TRBD1 (5 bases). This CDR3 contains 12 residues. CDR1 and CDR2 from the germline V gene are ENHRY and SYGVKD. V dropped 7 bases and J dropped 2 bases, with 5 bases sitting between them. This chain's CDR3 is CAITGTNEKLFF. In DNA form, the CDR3 reads TGTGCCATCACAGGGACTAATGAAAAACTGTTTTTT.

This chain links TRBV2 with TRBJ2-5; the D gene could be TRBD1 or TRBD2 (5 bases each). The germline CDR1 and CDR2 sequences are SNHLY and FYNNEI. The CDR3 contains 13 residues. Trimming took 6 bases from V and 3 from J, leaving 11 bases between them. The CDR3 here is CASRGPGEETQYF. In nucleotides, the CDR3 is TGTGCCAGCAGGGGACCCGGGGAAGAGACCCAGTACTTC. The full variable domain, completed using reference TRBV2 and TRBJ2-5, is EPEVTQTPSHQVTQMGQEVILRCVPISNHLYFYWYRQILGQKVEFLVSFYNNEISEKSEIFDDQFSVERPDGSNFTLKIRSTKLEDSAMYFCASRGPGEETQYFGPGTRLLVL.

This chain links TRBV7-8 with TRBJ2-1, with 10 bases fitting TRBD2. The CDR3 covers 16 residues. Per germline, CDR1 SGHVS and CDR2 FQNEAQ. J lost 5 bases, V lost 5 bases, and 9 bases had no gene match. CDR3 nucleotides: TGTGCCAGCAGCCGCCTAAGCGGGAGGGGGAACAATGAGCAGTTCTTC. Its protein is CASSRLSGRGNNEQFF.

The J gene is TRBJ2-7, the V gene TRBV5-6; D ambiguous. V was clipped by 0 bases and J by 5 bases, with 3 bases between them. Germline V lookup: CDR1 SGHDT, CDR2 YYEEEE. This CDR3 is built from 11 residues. The CDR3 is CASSLAHEQYF. The CDR3, as DNA: TGTGCCAGCAGCTTGGCCCACGAGCAGTACTTC.

This clone was seen only a few times. The chain carries TRBV30 and TRBJ1-5; no clear D. This CDR3 contains 13 residues. Deletions cut 2 bases from V and 1 base from J, with 6 bases between. Germline loops: CDR1 GTSNPN, CDR2 SVGIG (reference sequence). CDR3 nucleotide sequence: TGTGCCTGGAGTCTAGCCAGCAATCAGCCCCAGCATTTT. This encodes CAWSLASNQPQHF.

The chain joins TRBV2 to TRBJ2-2; the D is unclear. CDR1 and CDR2 from the germline V gene are SNHLY and FYNNEI. V lost 5 bases to trimming and J lost 0 bases, with 4 bases between them. The CDR3 length is 13 residues. CDR3 in DNA: TGTGCCAGCAGTCACCCGAACACCGGGGAGCTGTTTTTT. Translated: CASSHPNTGELFF.

The J gene is TRBJ2-4, the V gene TRBV28; D gene uncertain. The V end was cut by 7 bases, the J end by 6 bases, with 13 bases between. The CDR3 is 13 amino acids. The germline V gene encodes CDR1 MDHEN and CDR2 SYDVKM. CDR3 bases: TGTGCCAGCAAACCACCGGACGGAAACATTCAGTACTTC. Its protein product is CASKPPDGNIQYF.

V gene TRBV29-1 combines with J gene TRBJ2-3; 8 positions agree with TRBD1. Trimming at V came to 4 bases and at J to 6 bases, leaving 0 bases not matched to a gene. The CDR3 spans 11 residues. Germline V gene sequence: CDR1 SQVTM, CDR2 ANQGSEA. CDR3 DNA sequence: TGCAGCGTTGGGGACAGGGATACGCAGTATTTT. Protein sequence: CSVGDRDTQYF.

The chain is built from TRBV4-1 and TRBJ1-2; TRBD1 matches 7 bases. Germline assignment: CDR1 MGHRA and CDR2 YSYEKL. The CDR3 spans 15 residues. V trimming: 4 bases; J trimming: 8 bases; junction bases outside the gene matches: 13. CDR3 in DNA: TGCGCCAGCAGCCCTATTCAGGGGGGCCGCGAGGGCTACACCTTC. It specifies CASSPIQGGREGYTF.

V is TRBV28 and J is TRBJ1-2; D not resolved. V lost 6 bases, J lost 4 bases, and 9 bases lay in between. The CDR3 is 12 amino acids. Germline CDR1 and CDR2: MDHEN and SYDVKM. The CDR3 nucleotides are TGTGCCAGCAGCCCCATGACCTATGGCTACACCTTC. Amino acids: CASSPMTYGYTF.

V is TRBV28 and J is TRBJ2-3, with no clear D. Per germline, CDR1 MDHEN and CDR2 SYDVKM. The CDR3 has 14 residues. Trimming removed 7 bases from V and 4 bases from J, with 15 bases in between. Here the CDR3 reads CASTTIAAPDTQYF. The CDR3 coding sequence is TGTGCCAGCACCACCATCGCAGCCCCAGATACGCAGTATTTT.

The chain couples TRBV30 to TRBJ1-6, with D unresolved. CDR1 is GTSNPN, CDR2 SVGIG, per germline (reference sequence). The V end was cut by 1 base, the J end by 10 bases, with 8 bases between. This CDR3 contains 12 residues. As DNA, the CDR3 is TGTGCCTGGAGTGAGGCCGTGTCACCCCTCCACTTT. It translates to CAWSEAVSPLHF.

The J gene is TRBJ1-6, the V gene TRBV10-3; no firm D call. Between the trimmed V and J ends, which lost 11 bases and 8 bases, there was a span of 16 bases. CDR1 is ENHRY and CDR2 is SYGVKD in the germline V gene. The CDR3 has 13 residues. The CDR3 region has the DNA TGTGCCCATCACCCCTCCGTGGATTCACCCCTCCACTTT. It specifies CAHHPSVDSPLHF.